This T cell receptor beta chain was obtained from a study of cytomegalovirus exposure and HLA in healthy donors. General study points: For cytomegalovirus status, the classifier reportedly gave diagnoses with high specificity and sensitivity.

Researchers ran the PCR with 60 Vbeta and 13 Jbeta primers. Assay: immunoSEQ multiplex PCR; the TCRdb copy retains only in-frame clones and omits some. The profile shows 100,000 to 150,000 clones, roughly 83% of them singletons. The germline gives CDR1 LGHNA, CDR2 YNFKEQ. The ends lost 4 bases at V and 1 base at J; junction bases unmatched: 1. The CDR3 totals 15 residues. To note about this clone: Its antigen is not known.

The receptor was derived from a girl aged 2 to 9 in good health and CMV-seronegative. Sequences were obtained from PBMCs. The chain links TRBV4-2 to TRBJ2-2, with 9 bases identical to TRBD2. CDR3 sequence: CASSRREGNTGELFF. DNA of the CDR3: TGTGCCAGCAGCCGGCGGGAGGGGAACACCGGGGAGCTGTTTTTT.